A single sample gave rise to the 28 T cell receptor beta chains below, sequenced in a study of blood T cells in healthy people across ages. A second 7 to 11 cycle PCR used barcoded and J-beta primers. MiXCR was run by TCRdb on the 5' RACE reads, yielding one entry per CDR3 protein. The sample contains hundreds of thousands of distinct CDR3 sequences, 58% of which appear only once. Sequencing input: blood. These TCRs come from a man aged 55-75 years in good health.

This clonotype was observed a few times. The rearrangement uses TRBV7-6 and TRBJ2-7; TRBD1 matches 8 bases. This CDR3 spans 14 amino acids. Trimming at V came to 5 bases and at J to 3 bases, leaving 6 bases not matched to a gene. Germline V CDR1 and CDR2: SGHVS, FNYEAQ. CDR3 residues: CASSDGQGIYEQYF. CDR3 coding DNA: TGTGCCAGCAGCGACGGACAGGGAATCTACGAGCAGTACTTC.

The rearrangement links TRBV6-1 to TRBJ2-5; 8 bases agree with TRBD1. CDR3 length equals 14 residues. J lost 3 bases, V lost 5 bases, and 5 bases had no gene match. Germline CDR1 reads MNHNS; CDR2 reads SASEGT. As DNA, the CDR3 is TGTGCCAGCAGTTTGACAGGGGATAAAGAGACCCAGTACTTC. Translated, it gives CASSLTGDKETQYF.

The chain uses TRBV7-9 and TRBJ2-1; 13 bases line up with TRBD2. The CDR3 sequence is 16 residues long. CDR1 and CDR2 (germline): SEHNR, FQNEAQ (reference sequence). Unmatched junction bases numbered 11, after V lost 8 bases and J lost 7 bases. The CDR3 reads CASRPLAGGPNNEQFF. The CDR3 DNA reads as TGTGCCAGCCGCCCACTAGCGGGGGGGCCGAATAATGAGCAGTTCTTC.

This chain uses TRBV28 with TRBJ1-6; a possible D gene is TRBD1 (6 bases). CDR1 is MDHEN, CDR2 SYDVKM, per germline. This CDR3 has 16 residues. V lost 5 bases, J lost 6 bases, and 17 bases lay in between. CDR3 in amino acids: CASSNPDSGFNSPLHF. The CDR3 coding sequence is TGTGCCAGCAGTAACCCGGACAGTGGCTTTAATTCACCCCTCCACTTT.

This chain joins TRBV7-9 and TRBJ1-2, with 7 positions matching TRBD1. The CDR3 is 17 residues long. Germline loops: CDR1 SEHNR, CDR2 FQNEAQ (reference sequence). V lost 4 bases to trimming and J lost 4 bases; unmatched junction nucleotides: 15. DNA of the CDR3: TGTGCCAGCAGCTCGGGACAGACCGCAACTCGGAGCTATGGCTACACCTTC. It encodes CASSSGQTATRSYGYTF.

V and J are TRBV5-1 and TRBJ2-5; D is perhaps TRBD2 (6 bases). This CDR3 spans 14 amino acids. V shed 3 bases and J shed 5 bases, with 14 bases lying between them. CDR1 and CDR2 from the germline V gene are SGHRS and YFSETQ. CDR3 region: CASSSSNGGETQYF. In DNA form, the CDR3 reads TGCGCCAGCAGCTCGAGTAATGGGGGGGAGACCCAGTACTTC.

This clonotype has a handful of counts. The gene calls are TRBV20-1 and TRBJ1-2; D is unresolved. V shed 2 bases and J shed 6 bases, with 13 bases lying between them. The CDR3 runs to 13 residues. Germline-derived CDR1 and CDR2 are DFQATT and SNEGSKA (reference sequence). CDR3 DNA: TGCAGTGCTAGACGTCAGAGTGCCGATGGCTACACCTTC. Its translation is CSARRQSADGYTF.

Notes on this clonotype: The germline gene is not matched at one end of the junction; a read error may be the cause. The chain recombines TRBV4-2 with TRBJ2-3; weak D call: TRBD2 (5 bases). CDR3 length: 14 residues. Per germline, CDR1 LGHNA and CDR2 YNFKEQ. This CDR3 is CTSGKAASTDTQYF. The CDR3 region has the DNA TGTACCAGCGGTAAAGCGGCTAGCACAGATACGCAGTATTTT.

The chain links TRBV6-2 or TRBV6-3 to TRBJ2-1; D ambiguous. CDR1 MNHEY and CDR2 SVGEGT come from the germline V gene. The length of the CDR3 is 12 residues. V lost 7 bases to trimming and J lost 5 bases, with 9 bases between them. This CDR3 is CASKPADNEQFF. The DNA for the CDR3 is TGTGCCAGCAAACCGGCGGACAATGAGCAGTTCTTC.

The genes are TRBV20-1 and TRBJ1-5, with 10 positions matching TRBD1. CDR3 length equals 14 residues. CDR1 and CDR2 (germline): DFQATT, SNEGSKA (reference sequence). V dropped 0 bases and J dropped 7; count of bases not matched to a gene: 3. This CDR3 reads CSARETGGVQPQHF. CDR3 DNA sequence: TGCAGTGCTAGAGAGACAGGGGGCGTCCAGCCCCAGCATTTT.

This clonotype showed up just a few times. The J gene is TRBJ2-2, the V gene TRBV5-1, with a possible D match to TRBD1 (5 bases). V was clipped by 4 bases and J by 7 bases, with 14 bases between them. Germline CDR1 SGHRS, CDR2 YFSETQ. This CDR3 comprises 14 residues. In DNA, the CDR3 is TGCGCCAGCAGCCCAAACACCCAGGGCGGGGAGCTGTTTTTT. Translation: CASSPNTQGGELFF. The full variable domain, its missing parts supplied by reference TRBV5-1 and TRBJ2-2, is KAGVTQTPRYLIKTRGQQVTLSCSPISGHRSVSWYQQTPGQGLQFLFEYFSETQRNKGNFPGRFSGRQFSNSRSEMNVSTLELGDSALYLCASSPNTQGGELFFGEGSRLTVL.

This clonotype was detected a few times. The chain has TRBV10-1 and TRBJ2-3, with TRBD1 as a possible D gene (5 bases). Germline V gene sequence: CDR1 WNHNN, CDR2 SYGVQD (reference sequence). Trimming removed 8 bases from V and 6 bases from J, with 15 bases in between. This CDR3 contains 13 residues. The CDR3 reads CASGSQGEDTQYF. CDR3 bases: TGCGCCAGCGGGTCCCAGGGTGAGGATACGCAGTATTTT.

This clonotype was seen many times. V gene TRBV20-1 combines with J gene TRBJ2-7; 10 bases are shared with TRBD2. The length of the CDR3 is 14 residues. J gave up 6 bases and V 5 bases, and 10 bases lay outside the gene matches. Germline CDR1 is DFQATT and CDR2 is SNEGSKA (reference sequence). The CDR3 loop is CSAGLAARSSEQYF. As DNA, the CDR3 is TGCAGTGCTGGACTAGCGGCGCGCTCAAGCGAGCAGTACTTC.

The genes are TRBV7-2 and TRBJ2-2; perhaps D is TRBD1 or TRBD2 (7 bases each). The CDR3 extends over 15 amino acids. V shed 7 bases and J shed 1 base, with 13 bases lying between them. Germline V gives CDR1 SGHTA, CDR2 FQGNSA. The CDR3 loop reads CASTPGGVNTGELFF. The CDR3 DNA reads TGTGCCAGCACCCCAGGGGGGGTGAACACCGGGGAGCTGTTTTTT.

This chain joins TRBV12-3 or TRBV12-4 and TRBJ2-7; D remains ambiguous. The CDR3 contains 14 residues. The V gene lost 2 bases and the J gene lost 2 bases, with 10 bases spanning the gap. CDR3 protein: CASSLNPATYEQYF. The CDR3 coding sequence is TGTGCCAGCAGTTTAAATCCAGCTACCTACGAGCAGTACTTC.

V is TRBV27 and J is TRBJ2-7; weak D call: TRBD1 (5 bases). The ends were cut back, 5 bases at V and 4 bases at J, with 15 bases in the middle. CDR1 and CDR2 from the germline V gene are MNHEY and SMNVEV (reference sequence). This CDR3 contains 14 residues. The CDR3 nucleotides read TGTGCCAGCAGTCCCCTAGGGCAGGGTTACGAGCAGTACTTC. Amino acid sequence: CASSPLGQGYEQYF.

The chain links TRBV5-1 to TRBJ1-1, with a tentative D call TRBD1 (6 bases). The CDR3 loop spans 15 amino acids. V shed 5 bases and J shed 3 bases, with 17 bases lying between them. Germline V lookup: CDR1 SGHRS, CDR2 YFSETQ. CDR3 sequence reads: CASRNGWGAYTEAFF. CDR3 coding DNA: TGCGCCAGCAGAAACGGATGGGGGGCGTACACTGAAGCTTTCTTT.

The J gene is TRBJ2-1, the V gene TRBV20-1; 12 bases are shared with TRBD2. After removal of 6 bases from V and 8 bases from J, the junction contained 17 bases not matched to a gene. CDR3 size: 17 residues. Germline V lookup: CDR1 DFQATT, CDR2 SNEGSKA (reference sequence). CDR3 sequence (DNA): TGCAGTGCGAACCCTTCTAGCGGGGGGGCCTTTAGTGATGAGCAGTTCTTC. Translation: CSANPSSGGAFSDEQFF.

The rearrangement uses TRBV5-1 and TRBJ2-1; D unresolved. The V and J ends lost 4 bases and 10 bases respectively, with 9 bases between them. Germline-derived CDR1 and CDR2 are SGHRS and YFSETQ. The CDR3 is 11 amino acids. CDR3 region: CASSLRQEQFF. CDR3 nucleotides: TGCGCCAGCAGCCTAAGACAAGAGCAGTTCTTC.

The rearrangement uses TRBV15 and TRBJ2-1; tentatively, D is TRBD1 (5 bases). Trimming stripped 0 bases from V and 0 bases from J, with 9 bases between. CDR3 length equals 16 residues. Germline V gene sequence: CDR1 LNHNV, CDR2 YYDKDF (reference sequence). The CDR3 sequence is CATSRDGAYSYNEQFF. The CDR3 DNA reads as TGTGCCACCAGCAGAGATGGGGCCTACTCCTACAATGAGCAGTTCTTC.

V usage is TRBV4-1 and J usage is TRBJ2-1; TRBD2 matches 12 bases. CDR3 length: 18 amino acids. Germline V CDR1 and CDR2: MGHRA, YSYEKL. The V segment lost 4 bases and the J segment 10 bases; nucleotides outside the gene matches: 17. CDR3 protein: CASSPLPTSGGRRGEQFF. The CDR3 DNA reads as TGCGCCAGCAGCCCGCTCCCAACTAGCGGGGGGCGCAGGGGAGAGCAGTTCTTC.

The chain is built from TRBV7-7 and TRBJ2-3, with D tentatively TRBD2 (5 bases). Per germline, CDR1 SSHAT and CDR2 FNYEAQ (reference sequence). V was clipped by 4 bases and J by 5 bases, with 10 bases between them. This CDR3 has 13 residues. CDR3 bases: TGTGCCAGCAGCTCGGAGGTGGGAGATACGCAGTATTTT. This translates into CASSSEVGDTQYF.

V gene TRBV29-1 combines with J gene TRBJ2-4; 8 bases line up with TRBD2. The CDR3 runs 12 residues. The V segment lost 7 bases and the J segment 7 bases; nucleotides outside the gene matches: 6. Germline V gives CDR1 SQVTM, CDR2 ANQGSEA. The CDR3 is CSAVASGNIQYF. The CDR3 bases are TGCAGCGCTGTGGCTAGCGGGAACATTCAGTACTTC.

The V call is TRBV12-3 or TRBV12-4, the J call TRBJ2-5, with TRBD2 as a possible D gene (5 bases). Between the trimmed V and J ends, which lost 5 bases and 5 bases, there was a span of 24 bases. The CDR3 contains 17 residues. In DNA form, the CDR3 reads TGTGCCAGCAGTCAAGGACTGGTTATACAACTCAGTGAGACCCAGTACTTC. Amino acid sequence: CASSQGLVIQLSETQYF.

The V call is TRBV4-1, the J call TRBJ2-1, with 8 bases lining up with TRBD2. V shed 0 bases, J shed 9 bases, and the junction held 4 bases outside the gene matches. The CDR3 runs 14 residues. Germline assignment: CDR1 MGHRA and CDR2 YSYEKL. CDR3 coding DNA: TGCGCCAGCAGCCAAGATCCACTAGCGGCTGAGCAGTTCTTC. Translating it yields CASSQDPLAAEQFF.

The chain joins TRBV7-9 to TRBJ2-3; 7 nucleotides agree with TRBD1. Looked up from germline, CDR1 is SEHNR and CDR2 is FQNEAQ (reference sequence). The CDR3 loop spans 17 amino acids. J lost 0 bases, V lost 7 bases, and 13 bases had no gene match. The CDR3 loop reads CASTETGTPGSTDTQYF. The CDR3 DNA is TGTGCCAGCACCGAGACAGGGACCCCGGGGAGCACAGATACGCAGTATTTT.

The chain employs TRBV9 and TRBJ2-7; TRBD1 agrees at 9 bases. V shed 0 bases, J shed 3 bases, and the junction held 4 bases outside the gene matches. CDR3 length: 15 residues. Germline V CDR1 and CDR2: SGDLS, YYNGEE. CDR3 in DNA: TGTGCCAGCAGCGTAGGTGCGACAGGGGGCTACGAGCAGTACTTC. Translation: CASSVGATGGYEQYF.

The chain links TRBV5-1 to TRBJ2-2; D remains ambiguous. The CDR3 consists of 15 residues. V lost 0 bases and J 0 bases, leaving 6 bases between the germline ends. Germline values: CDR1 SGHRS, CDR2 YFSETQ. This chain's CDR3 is CASSLERPNTGELFF. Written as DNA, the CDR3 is TGCGCCAGCAGCTTGGAGCGTCCGAACACCGGGGAGCTGTTTTTT.